The 31 T cell receptor beta chains in this list originate from one sample, sequenced in a study of T cell responses to AZD1222 COVID-19 vaccine. Method: immunoSEQ multiplex PCR; TCRdb's copy keeps in-frame clones and lacks some. The sample comprises over 150,000 clones, over 80% of which are singletons, and under 6.5% rests with the top ten. This specimen consisted of peripheral blood, obtained on day 0 of AZD1222 vaccination. All receptors come from an adult in good health.

CDR3 region: CASSLPGSSYNEQFF. Here the CDR3 DNA reads TGTGCCAGCAGCTTACCCGGAAGCTCCTACAATGAGCAGTTCTTC. The gene calls are TRBV7-3 and TRBJ2-1; D uncertain. CDR3 length: 15 amino acids. Germline values: CDR1 SGHTA, CDR2 FQGTGA. V was cut by 2 bases and J by 0 bases, with 8 bases left in between.

This chain links TRBV2 with TRBJ2-2, with 9 bases identical to TRBD1. The CDR3 runs 17 residues. Germline V lookup: CDR1 SNHLY, CDR2 FYNNEI. J lost 7 bases, V lost 7 bases, and 16 bases had no gene match. Written as DNA, the CDR3 is TGTGCCAGCACTGGTATAATACAGGGGGCGCGAATCGGGGAGCTGTTTTTT. Encoded protein: CASTGIIQGARIGELFF.

The J gene is TRBJ1-1, the V gene TRBV30, with no clear D. The V and J ends lost 0 bases and 1 base respectively, with 12 bases between them. The CDR3 covers 15 residues. CDR1 GTSNPN and CDR2 SVGIG come from the germline V gene (reference sequence). The CDR3 coding sequence is TGTGCCTGGAGTGTACGGGTTGGGTGGAACACTGAAGCTTTCTTT. Its protein is CAWSVRVGWNTEAFF.

The chain links TRBV10-2 to TRBJ2-7; D perhaps matches TRBD2 (5 bases). V was pared by 6 bases and J by 2 bases, with 11 bases between. CDR1 WSHSY and CDR2 SAAADI come from the germline V gene. CDR3 length: 13 amino acids. The CDR3, as DNA: TGCGCCAGCAGCTTACAGACTACCTACGAGCAGTACTTC. Its translation is CASSLQTTYEQYF.

This chain connects TRBV6-5 to TRBJ1-5; D is uncertain. Germline V gene data show CDR1 as MNHEY and CDR2 as SVGAGI. CDR3 size: 12 residues. V was trimmed by 6 bases and J by 3 bases, leaving 6 bases between them. This CDR3 is CASRPANQPQHF. CDR3 DNA: TGTGCCAGCAGACCTGCCAATCAGCCCCAGCATTTT.

The chain uses TRBV2 and TRBJ1-5; possible D gene TRBD1, 5 bases. The CDR3 runs 15 residues. Trimming took 6 bases from V and 4 from J, leaving 16 bases between them. Germline V CDR1 and CDR2: SNHLY, FYNNEI. The CDR3 region has the DNA TGTGCCAGCAGGGGGGACGGCCTCTTAAATCAGCCCCAGCATTTT. It specifies CASRGDGLLNQPQHF.

CDR3 bases: TGTGCCAGCAGGGGTTTGGGGGGGCGCATTTATCAGCCCCAGCATTTT. Translated: CASRGLGGRIYQPQHF. This chain links TRBV2 with TRBJ1-5; TRBD1 is a possible D gene (6 bases). V lost 6 bases and J lost 5, with 20 bases in between. CDR1 is SNHLY and CDR2 is FYNNEI in the germline V gene. The CDR3 runs 16 residues.

With regard to this clone: The junction does not match germline at one end; this may be a read error. The V call is TRBV28, the J call TRBJ1-2; D may be TRBD1 (5 bases). The V gene's germline CDR1 is MDHEN and CDR2 SYDVKM. The length of the CDR3 is 13 residues. The CDR3 nucleotides are TGTGCCACCAGTGACAGCTTCCGTAGGGGCTACACCTTC. Its translation is CATSDSFRRGYTF.

The chain employs TRBV30 and TRBJ2-4; 10 bases agree with TRBD2. The junction had 5 bases not matched to a gene; V was cut back by 2 bases and J by 1 base. The CDR3 extends over 16 amino acids. Germline CDR1 and CDR2: GTSNPN and SVGIG (reference sequence). The CDR3 sequence: CAWSHKTSGAKNIQYF. CDR3 DNA sequence: TGTGCCTGGAGTCACAAGACTAGCGGGGCCAAAAACATTCAGTACTTC.

This clone has just a few counts. CDR3 DNA sequence: TGTGCCAGCAGCTTATTTTCCGGGAACACAGATACGCAGTATTTT. This translates into CASSLFSGNTDTQYF. V is TRBV11-3 and J is TRBJ2-3; tentative D call: TRBD2 (5 bases). The CDR3 spans 15 residues. The germline CDR1 and CDR2 sequences are SGHNT and YENEEA. V was pared by 2 bases and J by 2 bases, with 11 bases between.

The CDR3 DNA reads as TGTGCCAGCAGCCTACACCGGGGCCCGCAGTTCTTC. Amino acid sequence: CASSLHRGPQFF. V is TRBV11-3 and J is TRBJ2-1; perhaps D is TRBD1 or TRBD2 (5 bases each). The CDR3 is made up of 12 amino acids. CDR1 and CDR2 (germline): SGHNT, YENEEA. V was cut by 5 bases and J by 12 bases, with 14 bases left in between. Full variable domain (missing parts from reference TRBV11-3 and TRBJ2-1): EAGVVQSPRYKIIEKKQPVAFWCNPISGHNTLYWYLQNLGQGPELLIRYENEEAVDDSQLPKDRFSAERLKGVDSTLKIQPAELGDSAVYLCASSLHRGPQFFGPGTRLTVL.

This rearrangement joins TRBV27 to TRBJ2-1; D gene unclear. Germline V gene lookup returns CDR1 MNHEY and CDR2 SMNVEV (reference sequence). V lost 0 bases and J 1 base, leaving 10 bases between the germline ends. CDR3 length: 16 amino acids. Here the CDR3 reads CASSLSWGNSYNEQFF. In DNA, the CDR3 is TGTGCCAGCAGTTTATCGTGGGGTAATTCCTACAATGAGCAGTTCTTC.

The chain couples TRBV7-9 to TRBJ2-5; 10 bases are a match to TRBD1. The germline gives CDR1 SEHNR, CDR2 FQNEAQ (reference sequence). V shed 3 bases and J 4 bases; nucleotides not matched to a gene: 8. The CDR3 has 16 amino acids. The CDR3 loop is CASSLGDRGLRETQYF. In nucleotides, the CDR3 is TGTGCCAGCAGCTTGGGAGACAGGGGGCTACGAGAGACCCAGTACTTC.

The chain recombines TRBV30 with TRBJ2-3, with unresolved D. The germline V gene has CDR1 GTSNPN and CDR2 SVGIG (reference sequence). This CDR3 is built from 14 residues. Trimming cost V 3 bases and J 4 bases, with 14 bases left between them. CDR3 coding DNA: TGTGCCTGGAGCGTAGCCGTCTTGGCAGATACGCAGTATTTT. Translating gives CAWSVAVLADTQYF.

The chain employs TRBV5-4 and TRBJ1-2, with 9 bases identical to TRBD1. Germline assignment: CDR1 SGHNT and CDR2 YYREEE (reference sequence). The CDR3 covers 13 residues. With 5 bases clipped from V and 8 bases from J, the junction kept 7 bases outside the gene matches. The CDR3 nucleotides read TGTGCCAGCAGGGAGGGGACAGGGCGGGGCTACACCTTC. It codes for CASREGTGRGYTF.

The chain recombines TRBV19 with TRBJ1-2, with D uncertain. Per germline, CDR1 LNHDA and CDR2 SQIVND (reference sequence). CDR3 size: 13 residues. V was cut by 1 base and J by 4 bases, with 7 bases left in between. CDR3 sequence: CASSIASAYGYTF. Here the CDR3 DNA reads TGTGCCAGTAGTATAGCATCAGCCTATGGCTACACCTTC.

The chain links TRBV25-1 to TRBJ2-7, with 10 bases that match TRBD2. Germline CDR1 is MGHDK and CDR2 is SYGVNS. V trimming: 1 base; J trimming: 6 bases; junction bases outside the gene matches: 6. This CDR3 region has 15 residues. DNA of the CDR3: TGTGCCAGCAGTGAATCTAGCGGGAGCGTTTTCGAGCAGTACTTC. It is translated as CASSESSGSVFEQYF.

V and J are TRBV11-2 and TRBJ1-3, with 8 bases matching TRBD1. Germline V gene sequence: CDR1 SGHAT, CDR2 FQNNGV. Trimming at V came to 0 bases and at J to 5 bases, leaving 12 bases not matched to a gene. The CDR3 totals 18 residues. The CDR3 DNA reads as TGTGCCAGCAGCTTAGAGATAGACAGGGGAATGCGTAGAAACACCATATATTTT. This sequence encodes CASSLEIDRGMRRNTIYF.

The rearrangement links TRBV7-9 to TRBJ1-5, with D uncertain. CDR1 is SEHNR and CDR2 is FQNEAQ in the germline V gene (reference sequence). The CDR3 covers 12 residues. V shed 5 bases and J shed 9 bases, with 11 bases lying between them. This CDR3 reads CASSQDWGPQHF. The CDR3, as DNA: TGTGCCAGCAGCCAGGACTGGGGGCCCCAGCATTTT.

The V and J genes are TRBV7-8 and TRBJ1-6; TRBD1 aligns across 7 bases. The CDR3 is 15 amino acids. V gave up 0 bases and J gave up 7 bases; unmatched junction bases: 3. Germline loops: CDR1 SGHVS, CDR2 FQNEAQ. The CDR3 region has the DNA TGTGCCAGCAGCTTAGCAGCGACAGGGAATTCACCCCTCCACTTT. Translation: CASSLAATGNSPLHF.

The genes are TRBV18 and TRBJ1-5; a possible D gene is TRBD1 (5 bases). Trimming pared 6 bases from V and 6 bases from J, leaving 18 bases between. Germline CDR1 and CDR2: KGHSH and LQKENI. This CDR3 is built from 15 residues. CDR3 in amino acids: CASSPRQGGGQPQHF. The CDR3 DNA reads as TGTGCCAGCTCTCCAAGGCAGGGTGGCGGTCAGCCCCAGCATTTT.

This clone appeared a single time. This chain joins TRBV28 and TRBJ2-7; 7 bases agree with TRBD1. The V gene end was trimmed by 4 bases and the J gene end by 3 bases; junction bases not matched to a gene: 9. Germline loops: CDR1 MDHEN, CDR2 SYDVKM. CDR3 length: 15 residues. In DNA form, the CDR3 reads TGTGCCAGCAGTTCTCCGGACAGGCCGAACTACGAGCAGTACTTC. Protein: CASSSPDRPNYEQYF. Together with reference TRBV28 and TRBJ2-7, the CDR3 gives the full variable domain: DVKVTQSSRYLVKRTGEKVFLECVQDMDHENMFWYRQDPGLGLRLIYFSYDVKMKEKGDIPEGYSVSREKKERFSLILESASTNQTSMYLCASSSPDRPNYEQYFGPGTRLTVT.

The DNA for the CDR3 is TGCGCCAGCAGCTTGGCTCAAACCGACTCCTACGAGCAGTACTTC. It yields the protein CASSLAQTDSYEQYF. This chain links TRBV5-1 with TRBJ2-7; D gene uncertain. The V and J ends lost 0 bases and 0 bases respectively, with 10 bases between them. Germline loops: CDR1 SGHRS, CDR2 YFSETQ. This CDR3 spans 15 amino acids. The full variable domain, completed using reference TRBV5-1 and TRBJ2-7, is KAGVTQTPRYLIKTRGQQVTLSCSPISGHRSVSWYQQTPGQGLQFLFEYFSETQRNKGNFPGRFSGRQFSNSRSEMNVSTLELGDSALYLCASSLAQTDSYEQYFGPGTRLTVT.

This rearrangement joins TRBV5-1 to TRBJ2-5; a possible D gene is TRBD2 (6 bases). Germline assignment: CDR1 SGHRS and CDR2 YFSETQ. Trimming removed 6 bases from V and 3 bases from J, with 15 bases in between. The CDR3 sequence is 14 residues long. In nucleotides, the CDR3 is TGCGCCAGCAAGATAGGGACTGTGAAAGAGACCCAGTACTTC. It is translated as CASKIGTVKETQYF.

This clone showed up just once. V and J are TRBV9 and TRBJ2-3, with TRBD2 matching 7 bases. There are 16 residues in the CDR3. Trimming removed 0 bases from V and 2 bases from J; junction bases left unmatched: 6. The V gene's germline CDR1 is SGDLS and CDR2 YYNGEE. The CDR3 bases are TGTGCCAGCAGCGTAGGGGCTAGCGGAAACACAGATACGCAGTATTTT. Amino acids: CASSVGASGNTDTQYF.

This clone was recorded only once. V usage is TRBV9 and J usage is TRBJ2-7; TRBD2 is a possible D gene (6 bases). Germline V gene sequence: CDR1 SGDLS, CDR2 YYNGEE. V lost 4 bases to trimming and J lost 7 bases, with 21 bases between them. CDR3 length equals 15 residues. This chain's CDR3 is CASSPGDLLSREQYF. The CDR3 nucleotides read TGTGCCAGCAGCCCTGGGGACTTACTCTCTAGGGAGCAGTACTTC.

The chain combines TRBV11-2 with TRBJ1-6, with D hard to call. The CDR3 loop spans 15 amino acids. CDR1 is SGHAT, CDR2 FQNNGV, per germline. Trimming took 5 bases from V and 8 from J, leaving 16 bases between them. In DNA form, the CDR3 reads TGTGCCAGCAGCCCACCGTTGGGGAATCATTCACCCCTCCACTTT. Protein sequence: CASSPPLGNHSPLHF.

This clone came up once. The chain links TRBV5-1 to TRBJ2-1, with 9 positions matching TRBD1. CDR3 length: 15 amino acids. CDR1 SGHRS and CDR2 YFSETQ come from the germline V gene. The V and J ends lost 1 base and 7 bases, in that order; junction bases with no gene match: 6. The CDR3: CASSLRTGALNEQFF. CDR3 coding DNA: TGCGCCAGCAGCTTGAGGACAGGGGCCCTAAATGAGCAGTTCTTC.

This sequence joins TRBV5-6 and TRBJ2-5; tentative D call: TRBD1 (6 bases). Germline values: CDR1 SGHDT, CDR2 YYEEEE. This CDR3 is 13 amino acids long. Trimming removed 5 bases from V and 4 bases from J, with 12 bases in between. DNA for the CDR3: TGTGCCAGCAGGCTACAGGGAAGAGAGACCCAGTACTTC. Its protein product is CASRLQGRETQYF.

V usage is TRBV28 and J usage is TRBJ1-2, with D maybe TRBD1 (6 bases). CDR1 is MDHEN and CDR2 is SYDVKM in the germline V gene. The CDR3 sequence is 16 residues long. The ends were cut back, 2 bases at V and 6 bases at J, with 19 bases in the middle. The chain's CDR3 is CASSLSLGGRWDGYTF. For the CDR3, the DNA is TGTGCCAGCAGTTTAAGTTTAGGGGGTCGGTGGGATGGCTACACCTTC.

The genes are TRBV3-1 (or the pseudogene TRBV3-2) and TRBJ2-1, with 12 bases lining up with TRBD2. Germline assignment: CDR1 LGHDT and CDR2 YNNKEL (reference sequence). The trim removed 4 bases at V and 1 base at J, leaving 5 bases unmatched. This CDR3 spans 17 amino acids. The CDR3 DNA is TGTGCCAGCAGCCCTCTAGCGGGAGGGTCTTCCTACAATGAGCAGTTCTTC. Translated, it gives CASSPLAGGSSYNEQFF.